Listed here are 5 T cell receptor beta chains from one sample, sequenced in a study of cytomegalovirus exposure and HLA in healthy donors. PCR involved 60 Vbeta and 13 Jbeta primers. Sequencing used immunoSEQ multiplex PCR; TCRdb keeps in-frame clones, though not all of them. Here the sample spans 250,000 to 350,000 clones, under 90% being singletons. Source material: PBMCs. The receptors shown here come from a girl aged 2 to 9 in good health and CMV-seronegative.

The J gene is TRBJ2-4, the V gene TRBV14; D gene unclear. Trimming took 3 bases from V and 0 from J, leaving 6 bases between them. This CDR3 has 14 residues. Germline V gene sequence: CDR1 SGHDN, CDR2 FVKESK. Here the CDR3 DNA reads TGTGCCAGCAGCCATAGTAGAGCCAAAAACATTCAGTACTTC. It yields the protein CASSHSRAKNIQYF.

The chain carries TRBV29-1 and TRBJ2-7; tentatively, D is TRBD2 (5 bases). V was pared by 6 bases and J by 4 bases, with 10 bases between. Germline V lookup: CDR1 SQVTM, CDR2 ANQGSEA. The CDR3 has 11 amino acids. The CDR3, as DNA: TGCAGCGTCACGGGGTCTTACGAGCAGTACTTC. It translates to CSVTGSYEQYF.

The V gene is TRBV27, the J gene TRBJ2-7; TRBD2 matches 8 bases. Trimming cost V 0 bases and J 2 bases; bases outside gene matches: 6. The CDR3 spans 16 residues. Germline CDR1 MNHEY, CDR2 SMNVEV (reference sequence). In nucleotides, the CDR3 is TGTGCCAGCAGTTTATCTGACGGGAGGGCCCCCTACGAGCAGTACTTC. Amino acid sequence: CASSLSDGRAPYEQYF.

The chain combines TRBV7-3 with TRBJ2-3, with 8 bases aligning to TRBD2. Germline V gene data show CDR1 as SGHTA and CDR2 as FQGTGA. Germline trimming cut 5 bases from V and 4 bases from J; bases unmatched to any gene: 8. This CDR3 comprises 15 residues. The CDR3 here is CASSRYGGAADTQYF. The CDR3 DNA reads as TGTGCCAGCAGCCGTTACGGGGGGGCCGCAGATACGCAGTATTTT.

The CDR3: CASNEARYGYTF. CDR3 DNA: TGTGCCAGCAATGAGGCCCGCTATGGCTACACCTTC. This chain links TRBV2 with TRBJ1-2, with D unresolved. V lost 7 bases and J 4 bases, leaving 10 bases between the germline ends. Germline assignment: CDR1 SNHLY and CDR2 FYNNEI. The CDR3 extends over 12 amino acids. The whole variable domain, filled in from reference TRBV2 and TRBJ1-2, reads EPEVTQTPSHQVTQMGQEVILRCVPISNHLYFYWYRQILGQKVEFLVSFYNNEISEKSEIFDDQFSVERPDGSNFTLKIRSTKLEDSAMYFCASNEARYGYTFGSGTRLTVV.